A single sample is the source of the 25 T cell receptor beta chains below, sequenced in a study of blood T cell repertoires in COVID-19. Only in-frame clones appear in the TCRdb table, and some are missing; sequencing was by immunoSEQ multiplex PCR. The sample includes some 300,000 clones, 90% of them seen just once. Input material: PBMCs or T cells enriched from blood (not recorded which). The receptors were sampled from a woman in her 30s who had been exposed to COVID-19.

V and J are TRBV2 and TRBJ1-5, with 8 bases matching TRBD1. Per the germline V gene, CDR1 is SNHLY and CDR2 is FYNNEI. V lost 4 bases to trimming and J lost 6 bases; unmatched junction nucleotides: 5. The CDR3 sequence is 14 residues long. This chain's CDR3 is CASSGPGGIQPQHF. Here the CDR3 DNA reads TGTGCCAGCAGTGGTCCAGGGGGCATTCAGCCCCAGCATTTT.

The genes are TRBV10-3 and TRBJ1-5, with TRBD1 matching over 8 bases. CDR1 ENHRY and CDR2 SYGVKD come from the germline V gene. The CDR3 has 16 residues. Unmatched junction bases numbered 7, after V lost 2 bases and J lost 4 bases. DNA of the CDR3: TGTGCCATCAGTGAGGGTTGGACAGGGAGTAATCAGCCCCAGCATTTT. Translating gives CAISEGWTGSNQPQHF.

This chain links TRBV5-1 with TRBJ1-2; 7 bases agree with TRBD1. Trimming cost V 5 bases and J 2 bases; bases outside gene matches: 3. The CDR3 is 13 amino acids. The germline V gene encodes CDR1 SGHRS and CDR2 YFSETQ. CDR3 sequence reads: CASRGTENYGYTF. CDR3 sequence (DNA): TGCGCCAGCAGAGGGACAGAAAACTATGGCTACACCTTC.

The rearrangement links TRBV27 to TRBJ1-1, with D unclear. Germline CDR1 is MNHEY and CDR2 is SMNVEV (reference sequence). This CDR3 is 13 amino acids long. V was clipped by 0 bases and J by 10 bases, with 12 bases between them. In DNA form, the CDR3 reads TGTGCCAGCAGTTTATCGAGGAGGGCAGGAGCTTTCTTT. It specifies CASSLSRRAGAFF.

The V and J genes are TRBV2 and TRBJ1-1; 8 bases match TRBD1. The V gene end was trimmed by 1 base and the J gene end by 3 bases; junction bases not matched to a gene: 4. This CDR3 region has 15 residues. Germline V gene sequence: CDR1 SNHLY, CDR2 FYNNEI. Here the CDR3 DNA reads TGTGCCAGCAGTGAAGGGACAGGGCGGGACACTGAAGCTTTCTTT. Translation: CASSEGTGRDTEAFF.

The rearrangement joins TRBV7-9 to TRBJ1-5; 8 nucleotides line up with TRBD1. This CDR3 is built from 15 residues. Germline V lookup: CDR1 SEHNR, CDR2 FQNEAQ (reference sequence). Trimming removed 5 bases from V and 3 bases from J; junction bases left unmatched: 6. CDR3 DNA: TGTGCCAGCAGCCGCGGACAGGGCCACAATCAGCCCCAGCATTTT. This sequence encodes CASSRGQGHNQPQHF. The full variable domain, in which reference TRBV7-9 and TRBJ1-5 provide the parts outside the CDR3, is DTGVSQNPRHKITKRGQNVTFRCDPISEHNRLYWYRQTLGQGPEFLTYFQNEAQLEKSRLLSDRFSAERPKGSFSTLEIQRTEQGDSAMYLCASSRGQGHNQPQHFGDGTRLSIL.

The rearrangement uses TRBV3-1 (or the pseudogene TRBV3-2) and TRBJ1-1, with TRBD1 matching 12 bases. The CDR3 runs to 16 residues. The germline V gene encodes CDR1 LGHDT and CDR2 YNNKEL (reference sequence). Trimming at V came to 2 bases and at J to 7 bases, leaving 8 bases not matched to a gene. The CDR3 sequence is CASSQIIGTGGDEAFF. The CDR3 DNA reads as TGTGCCAGCAGCCAAATCATAGGGACAGGGGGCGATGAAGCTTTCTTT.

The J gene is TRBJ2-7, the V gene TRBV30, with 9 bases identical to TRBD1. Germline V gene lookup returns CDR1 GTSNPN and CDR2 SVGIG (reference sequence). The CDR3 contains 13 residues. Trimming took 3 bases from V and 6 from J; bases not matched to a gene: 6. Written as DNA, the CDR3 is TGTGCCTGGAGCTCACAGGGGGCAGGCGAGCAGTACTTC. It translates to CAWSSQGAGEQYF.

This clone was detected only once. This chain uses TRBV19 with TRBJ2-3; 9 bases align to TRBD2. CDR1 LNHDA and CDR2 SQIVND come from the germline V gene (reference sequence). The CDR3 covers 15 residues. With V trimmed by 4 bases and J by 6 bases, 8 bases remained unmatched. This CDR3 reads CASSTRGGGKDTQYF. DNA of the CDR3: TGTGCCAGTAGTACGCGCGGGGGGGGCAAGGATACGCAGTATTTT.

The rearrangement links TRBV3-1 (or the pseudogene TRBV3-2) to TRBJ2-3, with TRBD2 matching 9 bases. The CDR3 is 15 amino acids. Germline CDR1 reads LGHDT; CDR2 reads YNNKEL (reference sequence). V lost 7 bases and J lost 1; bases outside the gene matches: 6. As DNA, the CDR3 is TGTGCCAGCACCGCGACTAGCGGAGGCACAGATACGCAGTATTTT. Protein: CASTATSGGTDTQYF.

The V and J genes are TRBV9 and TRBJ1-2, with a possible D match to TRBD1 (6 bases). Germline V gives CDR1 SGDLS, CDR2 YYNGEE. The CDR3 has 15 amino acids. Trimming stripped 3 bases from V and 1 base from J, with 13 bases between. The CDR3 loop is CASSGWTDNNYGYTF. DNA of the CDR3: TGTGCCAGCAGCGGCTGGACAGATAATAACTATGGCTACACCTTC.

The chain employs TRBV2 and TRBJ1-4, with D hard to call. Germline loops: CDR1 SNHLY, CDR2 FYNNEI. The CDR3 sequence is 14 residues long. V dropped 1 base and J dropped 6 bases, with 9 bases sitting between them. CDR3 residues: CASSEVTEDEKLFF. As DNA, the CDR3 is TGTGCCAGCAGTGAAGTTACGGAGGATGAAAAACTGTTTTTT.

The chain links TRBV6-5 to TRBJ1-2; a possible D gene is TRBD1 (5 bases). V lost 7 bases and J 4 bases, leaving 16 bases between the germline ends. The CDR3 has 14 amino acids. Germline V gene lookup returns CDR1 MNHEY and CDR2 SVGAGI. CDR3 sequence: CASISPGGGYGYTF. The CDR3 nucleotides are TGTGCCAGCATATCCCCGGGGGGGGGCTATGGCTACACCTTC.

The rearrangement links TRBV18 to TRBJ1-4, with TRBD1 identical over 10 bases. CDR3 length: 16 amino acids. The trim removed 4 bases at V and 7 bases at J, leaving 9 bases unmatched. Germline-derived CDR1 and CDR2 are KGHSH and LQKENI. The CDR3 sequence: CASSLTGQGVGEKLFF. In nucleotides, the CDR3 is TGTGCCAGCTCACTTACAGGACAGGGGGTTGGTGAAAAACTGTTTTTT.

The V call is TRBV27, the J call TRBJ2-7; 7 nucleotides line up with TRBD1. The CDR3 is made up of 14 amino acids. Trimming at V came to 5 bases and at J to 5 bases, leaving 9 bases not matched to a gene. The germline gives CDR1 MNHEY, CDR2 SMNVEV (reference sequence). The DNA for the CDR3 is TGTGCCAGCAGTAGAGGACGAACAGGGGACGAGCAGTACTTC. It codes for CASSRGRTGDEQYF.

This sequence joins TRBV2 and TRBJ1-2, with 8 bases lining up with TRBD1. CDR1 is SNHLY and CDR2 is FYNNEI in the germline V gene. The CDR3 is 12 amino acids. Trimming cost V 7 bases and J 9 bases; bases outside gene matches: 7. Written as DNA, the CDR3 is TGTGCCAGCATCTCGACAGGGGTGAGCTACACCTTC. Translated: CASISTGVSYTF.

The chain joins TRBV19 to TRBJ2-2; a weak D match, TRBD1 (6 bases). CDR3 length: 14 residues. V lost 5 bases to trimming and J lost 4 bases, with 11 bases between them. Looked up from germline, CDR1 is LNHDA and CDR2 is SQIVND (reference sequence). The CDR3 nucleotides are TGTGCCAGTAGTGTAGGACAGACCACCGGGGAGCTGTTTTTT. Its translation: CASSVGQTTGELFF. The whole variable domain, filled in from reference TRBV19 and TRBJ2-2, reads DGGITQSPKYLFRKEGQNVTLSCEQNLNHDAMYWYRQDPGQGLRLIYYSQIVNDFQKGDIAEGYSVSREKKESFPLTVTSAQKNPTAFYLCASSVGQTTGELFFGEGSRLTVL.

The genes are TRBV5-5 and TRBJ2-7, with D tentatively TRBD2 (6 bases). From germline, CDR1 is SGHKS and CDR2 YYEKEE (reference sequence). The CDR3 spans 16 residues. Between the trimmed V and J ends, which lost 4 bases and 7 bases, there was a span of 24 bases. The CDR3 DNA reads as TGTGCCAGCAGCAGTATCACCGGGACTCACGTGAGGGAGCAGTACTTC. This translates into CASSSITGTHVREQYF. Using reference TRBV5-5 and TRBJ2-7 for the parts outside the CDR3, the full variable domain is DAGVTQSPTHLIKTRGQQVTLRCSPISGHKSVSWYQQVLGQGPQFIFQYYEKEERGRGNFPDRFSARQFPNYSSELNVNALLLGDSALYLCASSSITGTHVREQYFGPGTRLTVT.

The V call is TRBV23-1, the J call TRBJ1-2, with D perhaps matching TRBD1 (5 bases). TRBV23-1 is designated an ORF whose function remains uncertain. Trimming shortened V by 4 bases and J by 4 bases, and 19 bases separated the two germline ends. The length of the CDR3 is 16 residues. The CDR3 coding sequence is TGCGCCAGCAGTCGACGTGGAGAGCCAGGGCTCTATGGCTACACCTTC. Amino acid sequence: CASSRRGEPGLYGYTF.

The V call is TRBV28, the J call TRBJ1-2; tentatively, D is TRBD1 (6 bases). Germline-derived CDR1 and CDR2 are MDHEN and SYDVKM. This CDR3 spans 14 amino acids. V shed 2 bases and J shed 7 bases, with 14 bases lying between them. The DNA of the CDR3 is TGTGCCAGCAGTTTAATACAGGGTAGGAGTGGCTACACCTTC. Translating gives CASSLIQGRSGYTF.

The CDR3 is CASSHQGGKIQPQHF. The CDR3 coding sequence is TGTGCCAGCAGCCATCAGGGCGGGAAGATTCAGCCCCAGCATTTT. The V call is TRBV4-2, the J call TRBJ1-5, with a weak D call TRBD1 (5 bases). This CDR3 is built from 15 residues. Trimming shortened V by 3 bases and J by 6 bases, and 15 bases separated the two germline ends. Germline CDR1 is LGHNA and CDR2 is YNFKEQ.

In regard to this clone: The same CDR3 can be traced to other DNA sequences in this sample. The chain is built from TRBV6-2 or TRBV6-3 and TRBJ1-2, with unresolved D. Between the trimmed V and J ends, which lost 0 bases and 4 bases, there was a span of 6 bases. The CDR3 consists of 13 residues. The germline gives CDR1 MNHEY, CDR2 SVGEGT. CDR3 DNA: TGTGCCAGCAGTTACTCGAGGGCCTATGGCTACACCTTC. It is translated as CASSYSRAYGYTF.

The V and J genes are TRBV11-3 and TRBJ2-1; tentatively, D is TRBD2 (7 bases). Germline V lookup: CDR1 SGHNT, CDR2 YENEEA. CDR3 length: 13 residues. V lost 5 bases and J 9 bases, leaving 14 bases between the germline ends. The CDR3 region is CASSVHREGEQFF. CDR3 nucleotides: TGTGCCAGCAGCGTACACAGGGAGGGTGAGCAGTTCTTC.

V is TRBV6-2 or TRBV6-3 and J is TRBJ2-7; 7 bases align to TRBD1. The CDR3 loop spans 13 amino acids. Germline CDR1 is MNHEY and CDR2 is SVGEGT. V lost 6 bases, J lost 3 bases, and 5 bases stayed unmatched. Here the CDR3 DNA reads TGTGCCAGCAGCCGCGGACAGGTCTACGAGCAGTACTTC. Its protein is CASSRGQVYEQYF.

The V call is TRBV2, the J call TRBJ1-6; D ambiguous. V gave up 7 bases and J gave up 4 bases, with 14 bases separating them. This CDR3 comprises 15 residues. Looked up from germline, CDR1 is SNHLY and CDR2 is FYNNEI. This chain's CDR3 is CASNREGRYNSPLHF. The CDR3 nucleotides are TGTGCCAGCAACCGAGAGGGCAGGTATAATTCACCCCTCCACTTT.